Below, 32 T cell receptor beta chains from the same sample are listed, as sequenced in a study of graft-versus-host responses after intestinal transplantation. The protocol was immunoSEQ multiplex PCR, while the TCRdb copy is restricted to in-frame clones and leaves out a portion. In the table there are 130,000 or so clones, approximately 90% of which are singletons. These receptors lack a known antigen. Specimen: unstimulated CD4+ T cells sorted from spleen or lymph node cells, collected before intestinal transplant. All receptors derive from a human donor who received an intestinal transplant.

This chain links TRBV30 with TRBJ1-6, with D perhaps matching TRBD1 (5 bases). Per the germline V gene, CDR1 is GTSNPN and CDR2 is SVGIG (reference sequence). Trimming removed 1 base at V and 4 bases at J, with 8 bases between. The CDR3 is made up of 14 amino acids. CDR3 amino acids: CAWSGGSYNSPLHF. For the CDR3, the DNA is TGTGCCTGGAGTGGGGGGTCTTATAATTCACCCCTCCACTTT.

V usage is TRBV5-6 and J usage is TRBJ1-2; 9 nucleotides align to TRBD1. V lost 5 bases to trimming and J lost 4 bases; unmatched junction nucleotides: 9. The CDR3 length is 15 residues. Germline lookup yields CDR1 SGHDT and CDR2 YYEEEE. This CDR3 reads CASRLPGQGGYGYTF. In nucleotides, the CDR3 is TGTGCCAGCAGGTTACCGGGACAGGGAGGCTATGGCTACACCTTC.

This chain uses TRBV15 with TRBJ2-7; D unresolved. With 0 bases removed from V and 0 bases from J, the gap between germline ends came to 9 bases. From germline, CDR1 is LNHNV and CDR2 YYDKDF (reference sequence). The CDR3 sequence is 15 residues long. CDR3 sequence: CATSRDRASSYEQYF. Here the CDR3 DNA reads TGTGCCACCAGCAGAGATAGGGCGTCCTCCTACGAGCAGTACTTC. The entire variable domain, with the rest obtained from reference TRBV15 and TRBJ2-7, is as follows: DAMVIQNPRYQVTQFGKPVTLSCSQTLNHNVMYWYQQKSSQAPKLLFHYYDKDFNNEADTPDNFQSRRPNTSFCFLDIRSPGLGDTAMYLCATSRDRASSYEQYFGPGTRLTVT.

This clone has only one observation. The sample holds other DNA sequences that translate to the same CDR3. The V and J genes are TRBV18 and TRBJ2-5; possible D gene TRBD1, 6 bases. This CDR3 region has 13 residues. Germline CDR1 is KGHSH and CDR2 is LQKENI. V was shortened by 6 bases and J by 2 bases, with 10 bases between the two germline ends. The CDR3 DNA follows: TGTGCCAGCTCGAGAGGACAGCAAGAGACCCAGTACTTC. Protein: CASSRGQQETQYF.

The rearrangement links TRBV7-9 to TRBJ1-6; no clear D gene. The V gene lost 3 bases and the J gene lost 13 bases, with 22 bases spanning the gap. The CDR3 runs to 16 residues. Germline V lookup: CDR1 SEHNR, CDR2 FQNEAQ (reference sequence). Written as DNA, the CDR3 is TGTGCCAGCAGCTTCGCCTCGAGTGAGCCTTCGGGTCCCCTCCACTTT. Protein product: CASSFASSEPSGPLHF.

The chain recombines TRBV28 with TRBJ2-7; D is possibly TRBD2 (6 bases). CDR3 length equals 11 residues. Germline CDR1 MDHEN, CDR2 SYDVKM. V lost 5 bases, J lost 4 bases, and 6 bases lay in between. CDR3 protein: CASSREYEQYF. The CDR3, as DNA: TGTGCCAGCAGTCGGGAGTACGAGCAGTACTTC.

Comment on this clone: This CDR3 is also generated by other DNA sequences in the sample. The chain employs TRBV18 and TRBJ2-7, with 10 bases that match TRBD1. The CDR3 contains 15 residues. In germline, CDR1 is KGHSH, CDR2 LQKENI. The J segment lost 3 bases and the V segment lost 0 bases, leaving 2 bases of the junction unmatched. CDR3 protein: CASSPPGQGGYEQYF. The CDR3, as DNA: TGTGCCAGCTCACCACCTGGACAGGGGGGCTACGAGCAGTACTTC. Supplemented by reference TRBV18 and TRBJ2-7, the full variable domain reads NAGVMQNPRHLVRRRGQEARLRCSPMKGHSHVYWYRQLPEEGLKFMVYLQKENIIDESGMPKERFSAEFPKEGPSILRIQQVVRGDSAAYFCASSPPGQGGYEQYFGPGTRLTVT.

The chain employs TRBV6-5 and TRBJ1-1, with D hard to call. CDR3 size: 13 residues. Trimming shortened V by 6 bases and J by 5 bases, and 13 bases separated the two germline ends. The germline V gene has CDR1 MNHEY and CDR2 SVGAGI. The CDR3 reads CASSDTAGTEAFF. As DNA, the CDR3 is TGTGCCAGCAGCGACACCGCGGGGACTGAAGCTTTCTTT.

This clone has only a few counts. V and J are TRBV5-1 and TRBJ2-3; D gene uncertain. Germline V gene lookup returns CDR1 SGHRS and CDR2 YFSETQ. Trimming pared 3 bases from V and 2 bases from J, leaving 1 base between. The CDR3 sequence is 11 residues long. This CDR3 reads CASSSTDTQYF. DNA for the CDR3: TGCGCCAGCAGCTCCACAGATACGCAGTATTTT.

This chain uses TRBV5-1 with TRBJ1-3; 9 nucleotides agree with TRBD1. The germline V gene has CDR1 SGHRS and CDR2 YFSETQ. Germline trimming cut 5 bases from V and 3 bases from J; bases unmatched to any gene: 9. This CDR3 contains 16 residues. This chain's CDR3 is CASRPGTGLFGNTIYF. The DNA of the CDR3 is TGCGCCAGCAGGCCGGGGACAGGGTTGTTTGGAAACACCATATATTTT.

The chain joins TRBV6-1 to TRBJ1-2; no definite D call. Germline V CDR1 and CDR2: MNHNS, SASEGT. CDR3 length: 13 residues. Trimming shortened V by 8 bases and J by 2 bases, and 12 bases separated the two germline ends. This CDR3 is CASGQGSNYGYTF. The CDR3 DNA reads as TGTGCCAGCGGCCAAGGCTCGAACTATGGCTACACCTTC.

The chain couples TRBV12-5 to TRBJ2-7; D possibly corresponds to TRBD1 (5 bases). The germline gives CDR1 LGHNT, CDR2 FRNRAP. The CDR3 sequence is 12 residues long. The V gene lost 1 base and the J gene lost 7 bases, with 8 bases spanning the gap. CDR3 sequence (DNA): TGTGCTAGTGGTTTGGGCCCAGGGGAGCAGTACTTC. As protein: CASGLGPGEQYF.

The chain joins TRBV4-2 to TRBJ1-3, with 8 bases lining up with TRBD1. Germline V gene data show CDR1 as LGHNA and CDR2 as YNFKEQ. V dropped 4 bases and J dropped 1; count of bases not matched to a gene: 9. CDR3 length: 17 residues. This CDR3 reads CASSPADREESGNTIYF. Written as DNA, the CDR3 is TGTGCCAGCAGCCCCGCGGACAGGGAAGAATCTGGAAACACCATATATTTT.

The CDR3 DNA is TGTGCCAGCAGCGTAGGAGGTCAGGGCAGTCGAAACACCATATATTTT. Translating gives CASSVGGQGSRNTIYF. The rearrangement uses TRBV9 and TRBJ1-3; D is possibly TRBD1 (5 bases). This CDR3 region has 16 residues. The germline V gene encodes CDR1 SGDLS and CDR2 YYNGEE. V lost 0 bases and J 5 bases, leaving 15 bases between the germline ends. The entire variable domain, with the rest obtained from reference TRBV9 and TRBJ1-3, is as follows: DSGVTQTPKHLITATGQRVTLRCSPRSGDLSVYWYQQSLDQGLQFLIQYYNGEERAKGNILERFSAQQFPDLHSELNLSSLELGDSALYFCASSVGGQGSRNTIYFGEGSWLTVV.

This clone has a handful of counts. The rearrangement links TRBV6-5 to TRBJ1-2; 7 bases fit TRBD1. The CDR3 loop spans 13 amino acids. V lost 7 bases, J lost 4 bases, and 6 bases stayed unmatched. Germline V gives CDR1 MNHEY, CDR2 SVGAGI. DNA of the CDR3: TGTGCCAGCAAAAGGGGACAGACCTATGGCTACACCTTC. This translates into CASKRGQTYGYTF.

The chain has TRBV7-9 and TRBJ2-1, with no clear D. Germline V lookup: CDR1 SEHNR, CDR2 FQNEAQ (reference sequence). The CDR3 spans 17 residues. The V end was cut by 4 bases, the J end by 0 bases, with 16 bases between. CDR3 coding DNA: TGTGCCAGCAGCTGGGATAGGCGACGGAGCTCCTACAATGAGCAGTTCTTC. Translating gives CASSWDRRRSSYNEQFF.

This chain links TRBV6-1 with TRBJ2-6; D remains unclear. Germline CDR1 is MNHNS and CDR2 is SASEGT. CDR3 size: 14 residues. V lost 6 bases and J 5 bases, leaving 11 bases between the germline ends. The CDR3 DNA sequence: TGTGCCAGCAGCCCCCAGAGGCGGGCCAACGTCCTGACTTTC. Translation: CASSPQRRANVLTF.

J is TRBJ2-5 and V is TRBV11-1; 7 bases align to TRBD2. Unmatched junction bases numbered 11, after V lost 5 bases and J lost 5 bases. There are 15 residues in the CDR3. The V gene's germline CDR1 is SGHAT and CDR2 FQDESV (reference sequence). The CDR3 protein is CASSATERGRETQYF. The DNA for the CDR3 is TGTGCCAGCAGCGCGACCGAGCGGGGCAGGGAGACCCAGTACTTC. Looking up the rest from reference TRBV11-1 and TRBJ2-5 gives the full variable domain: EAEVAQSPRYKITEKSQAVAFWCDPISGHATLYWYRQILGQGPELLVQFQDESVVDDSQLPKDRFSAERLKGVDSTLKIQPAELGDSAMYLCASSATERGRETQYFGPGTRLLVL.

The V call is TRBV2, the J call TRBJ1-5, with 7 bases aligning to TRBD1. The CDR3 runs 15 residues. Germline V gives CDR1 SNHLY, CDR2 FYNNEI. Unmatched junction bases numbered 12, after V lost 6 bases and J lost 7 bases. The CDR3 region is CASSLDRSIGQPQHF. CDR3 DNA: TGTGCCAGCAGCCTGGACAGGTCTATTGGGCAGCCCCAGCATTTT.

This sequence joins TRBV5-4 and TRBJ2-7; a weak D match, TRBD2 (7 bases). This CDR3 spans 14 amino acids. Trimming left V 1 base short and J 3 bases short, with 11 bases between. Germline V gene sequence: CDR1 SGHNT, CDR2 YYREEE (reference sequence). CDR3 sequence (DNA): TGTGCCAGCAGCTTGCGGGGGGCGGGCTACGAGCAGTACTTC. Translation: CASSLRGAGYEQYF.

The chain combines TRBV5-1 with TRBJ2-1; D could derive from TRBD1 or TRBD2 (5 bases each). Germline V gene lookup returns CDR1 SGHRS and CDR2 YFSETQ. This CDR3 is built from 14 residues. Trimming cost V 1 base and J 7 bases, with 12 bases left between them. The CDR3 region is CASSLMGRENEQFF. CDR3 DNA: TGCGCCAGCAGCTTGATGGGCAGGGAGAATGAGCAGTTCTTC.

The rearrangement links TRBV5-6 to TRBJ2-3; the D is unclear. Germline CDR1 reads SGHDT; CDR2 reads YYEEEE. V was shortened by 4 bases and J by 4 bases, with 10 bases between the two germline ends. The length of the CDR3 is 13 residues. In nucleotides, the CDR3 is TGTGCCAGCAGCCGCACCGTCCCAGATACGCAGTATTTT. Translated, it gives CASSRTVPDTQYF.

The chain carries TRBV5-1 and TRBJ1-1; D may be TRBD1 (5 bases). CDR3 size: 14 residues. V was shortened by 6 bases and J by 11 bases, with 23 bases between the two germline ends. CDR1 and CDR2 from the germline V gene are SGHRS and YFSETQ. The CDR3 DNA reads TGCGCCAGCACTCTGACCTGGCAGGGTGGAATGGCTTTCTTT. Translation: CASTLTWQGGMAFF. Together with reference TRBV5-1 and TRBJ1-1, the CDR3 gives the full variable domain: KAGVTQTPRYLIKTRGQQVTLSCSPISGHRSVSWYQQTPGQGLQFLFEYFSETQRNKGNFPGRFSGRQFSNSRSEMNVSTLELGDSALYLCASTLTWQGGMAFFGQGTRLTVV.

The chain links TRBV2 to TRBJ2-1, with D possibly being TRBD2 (7 bases). Germline lookup yields CDR1 SNHLY and CDR2 FYNNEI. This CDR3 has 14 amino acids. The V end was cut by 2 bases, the J end by 9 bases, with 14 bases between. The CDR3 reads CASSERGGSREQFF. The CDR3 DNA follows: TGTGCCAGCAGTGAAAGGGGGGGTAGTCGTGAGCAGTTCTTC.

This chain uses TRBV2 with TRBJ2-7, with D perhaps TRBD2 (7 bases). CDR1 is SNHLY and CDR2 is FYNNEI in the germline V gene. Trimming took off 2 bases at V and 4 bases at J, with 18 bases between the two ends. This CDR3 has 16 amino acids. The CDR3 coding sequence is TGTGCCAGCAGTGAATCAAGGGGGGGGATATCATACGAGCAGTACTTC. As protein: CASSESRGGISYEQYF.

This clone was seen a single time. The gene calls are TRBV7-9 and TRBJ1-1; tentative D call: TRBD1 (5 bases). The CDR3 extends over 19 amino acids. The germline gives CDR1 SEHNR, CDR2 FQNEAQ (reference sequence). Trimming took 4 bases from V and 1 from J, leaving 25 bases between them. The CDR3 coding sequence is TGTGCCAGCAGCTCGACATGGGACGGTGAGGGCTTCGGGAACACTGAAGCTTTCTTT. Its translation: CASSSTWDGEGFGNTEAFF.

CDR3 protein: CASRAGTGDYGYTF. The CDR3 nucleotides read TGTGCCAGCAGGGCCGGGACAGGAGACTATGGCTACACCTTC. The rearrangement uses TRBV2 and TRBJ1-2; 8 bases map to TRBD1. The junction had 6 bases not matched to a gene; V was cut back by 6 bases and J by 3 bases. The CDR3 contains 14 residues. The germline CDR1 and CDR2 sequences are SNHLY and FYNNEI. Using reference TRBV2 and TRBJ1-2 for the parts outside the CDR3, the full variable domain is EPEVTQTPSHQVTQMGQEVILRCVPISNHLYFYWYRQILGQKVEFLVSFYNNEISEKSEIFDDQFSVERPDGSNFTLKIRSTKLEDSAMYFCASRAGTGDYGYTFGSGTRLTVV.

CDR3: CSQVHGGGPYEQYF. In DNA, the CDR3 is TGCAGCCAGGTCCATGGCGGAGGGCCCTACGAGCAGTACTTC. The rearrangement links TRBV29-1 to TRBJ2-7; TRBD2 is a possible D gene (6 bases). Trimming removed 8 bases at V and 2 bases at J, with 19 bases between. Germline values: CDR1 SQVTM, CDR2 ANQGSEA. The CDR3 consists of 14 residues.

The chain recombines TRBV30 with TRBJ2-1, with D tentatively TRBD1 (6 bases). V was clipped by 5 bases and J by 6 bases, with 14 bases between them. CDR1 and CDR2 from the germline V gene are GTSNPN and SVGIG (reference sequence). The CDR3 extends over 13 amino acids. CDR3 nucleotide sequence: TGTGCCTGGGTGCCCGGGACACTCAATGAGCAGTTCTTC. Translation gives CAWVPGTLNEQFF.

V usage is TRBV6-5 and J usage is TRBJ2-7; the D gene is possibly TRBD2 (6 bases). Trimming pared 5 bases from V and 1 base from J, leaving 12 bases between. The CDR3 totals 14 residues. Germline loops: CDR1 MNHEY, CDR2 SVGAGI. Here the CDR3 DNA reads TGTGCCAGCAGTCCCGGGACTGCATCCTACGAGCAGTACTTC. This gives the protein CASSPGTASYEQYF.

The chain employs TRBV6-1 and TRBJ2-6, with D uncertain. Germline assignment: CDR1 MNHNS and CDR2 SASEGT. This CDR3 is 13 amino acids long. Trimming removed 7 bases at V and 4 bases at J, with 8 bases between. This chain's CDR3 is CASMVSGANVLTF. The CDR3 DNA sequence: TGTGCCAGCATGGTTTCCGGGGCCAACGTCCTGACTTTC.

The chain employs TRBV18 and TRBJ1-6; D call uncertain. V dropped 5 bases and J dropped 8 bases, with 19 bases sitting between them. This CDR3 has 16 amino acids. Germline V gives CDR1 KGHSH, CDR2 LQKENI. The CDR3 DNA is TGTGCCAGCTCATTAACTGACTCGAGAGGTGATTCACCCCTCCACTTT. Protein: CASSLTDSRGDSPLHF.